These 31 T cell receptor beta chains were sequenced from one sample in a study of response to subunit inactivated influenza vaccine. TCRdb itself ran the RT-PCR reads through MiXCR, one entry per CDR3 protein. Among 860,000 or so distinct CDR3 sequences listed, about 20% were seen once. The sequences come from PBMCs from blood, collected 4 to 6 days after vaccination. The receptor set was obtained from a man aged 45-60 years who received an inactivated influenza vaccine.

This clonotype has ten or more counts. The chain combines TRBV12-3 or TRBV12-4 with TRBJ2-5; 7 bases are a match to TRBD2. The CDR3 runs to 14 residues. J lost 2 bases, V lost 2 bases, and 2 bases had no gene match. Here the CDR3 reads CASSLFSGQETQYF. Here the CDR3 DNA reads TGTGCCAGCAGTTTATTTAGCGGGCAAGAGACCCAGTACTTC.

There are a few counts of this clonotype. The J gene is TRBJ2-7, the V gene TRBV10-3; tentatively, D is TRBD1 (6 bases). The CDR3 consists of 13 residues. V dropped 7 bases and J dropped 2 bases, with 12 bases sitting between them. Germline-derived CDR1 and CDR2 are ENHRY and SYGVKD. For the CDR3, the DNA is TGTGCCATCACCGGACAGACGACCTACGAGCAGTACTTC. It is translated as CAITGQTTYEQYF.

The chain is built from TRBV12-3 or TRBV12-4 and TRBJ2-7; TRBD2 agrees at 7 bases. This CDR3 comprises 14 residues. V lost 0 bases to trimming and J lost 3 bases; unmatched junction nucleotides: 2. CDR3 DNA sequence: TGTGCCAGCAGTTTAGCGGGGGGGTTCTACGAGCAGTACTTC. Protein product: CASSLAGGFYEQYF.

This clonotype was picked up many times. The chain uses TRBV15 and TRBJ1-2; D might be TRBD1 (5 bases). The CDR3 is 14 amino acids. Germline values: CDR1 LNHNV, CDR2 YYDKDF (reference sequence). V was pared by 1 base and J by 5 bases, with 11 bases between. CDR3 sequence (DNA): TGTGCCACCAGCAGAGGAGGGGACCGATATGGCTACACCTTC. Encoded protein: CATSRGGDRYGYTF.

The V call is TRBV4-2, the J call TRBJ2-7, with TRBD2 identical over 11 bases. Germline V gene lookup returns CDR1 LGHNA and CDR2 YNFKEQ. This CDR3 spans 15 amino acids. Unmatched junction bases numbered 2, after V lost 4 bases and J lost 0 bases. As DNA, the CDR3 is TGTGCCAGCAGCCTGACTAGCGGGGTCTCCTACGAGCAGTACTTC. This encodes CASSLTSGVSYEQYF.

V is TRBV5-1 and J is TRBJ2-5; TRBD1 matches 8 bases. CDR1 SGHRS and CDR2 YFSETQ come from the germline V gene. There are 15 residues in the CDR3. J gave up 4 bases and V 1 base, and 6 bases lay outside the gene matches. The CDR3 DNA follows: TGCGCCAGCAGCTTGCAGACAGGGGACTCAGAGACCCAGTACTTC. This encodes CASSLQTGDSETQYF.

The table lists this clonotype with a few counts. The chain is built from TRBV3-1 and TRBJ2-1, with TRBD2 matching over 8 bases. Germline V gene lookup returns CDR1 LGHDT and CDR2 YNNKEL (reference sequence). Trimming took 1 base from V and 2 from J; bases not matched to a gene: 4. This CDR3 region has 16 residues. Here the CDR3 reads CASSQVFGGAYNEQFF. CDR3 nucleotides: TGTGCCAGCAGCCAAGTATTCGGGGGGGCCTACAATGAGCAGTTCTTC.

This clonotype was detected a few times. The rearrangement links TRBV24-1 to TRBJ1-2; D perhaps matches TRBD1 (5 bases). This CDR3 contains 12 residues. V gave up 7 bases and J gave up 5 bases, with 10 bases separating them. Germline V gives CDR1 KGHDR, CDR2 SFDVKD. CDR3 sequence: CATSEGRYGYTF. DNA of the CDR3: TGTGCCACCAGCGAGGGACGGTATGGCTACACCTTC.

The chain carries TRBV4-2 and TRBJ2-1, with unresolved D. There are 14 residues in the CDR3. The germline gives CDR1 LGHNA, CDR2 YNFKEQ. V was clipped by 0 bases and J by 4 bases, with 7 bases between them. Here the CDR3 DNA reads TGTGCCAGCAGCCAAGAAACAGCTTACAATGAGCAGTTCTTC. Encoded protein: CASSQETAYNEQFF.

This clonotype came up a few times. J is TRBJ2-3 and V is TRBV5-1, with no clear D. Trimming shortened V by 0 bases and J by 2 bases, and 13 bases separated the two germline ends. CDR3 length equals 16 residues. The V gene's germline CDR1 is SGHRS and CDR2 YFSETQ. Here the CDR3 DNA reads TGCGCCAGCAGCTTGGGTTCCGGCGCATACACAGATACGCAGTATTTT. It yields the protein CASSLGSGAYTDTQYF.

V is TRBV20-1 and J is TRBJ2-3, with TRBD1 identical over 7 bases. CDR3 length: 15 amino acids. CDR1 and CDR2 (germline): DFQATT, SNEGSKA (reference sequence). Trimming removed 4 bases from V and 7 bases from J; junction bases left unmatched: 14. CDR3 nucleotide sequence: TGCAGTGCTACCAGCGGTAGGGGGCAATTGAATACGCAGTATTTT. This codes for CSATSGRGQLNTQYF.

This clonotype was recorded a few times. The V call is TRBV29-1, the J call TRBJ1-1; D is unresolved. V dropped 7 bases and J dropped 2 bases, with 14 bases sitting between them. CDR3 size: 13 residues. The germline CDR1 and CDR2 sequences are SQVTM and ANQGSEA. In DNA, the CDR3 is TGCAGCGCCACAATTAAACTCAACACTGAAGCTTTCTTT. It translates to CSATIKLNTEAFF.

This sequence joins TRBV12-3 or TRBV12-4 and TRBJ1-5; possibly TRBD1 for D (6 bases). V was pared by 7 bases and J by 7 bases, with 11 bases between. The CDR3 runs 12 residues. This CDR3 reads CASTNREQPQHF. DNA for the CDR3: TGTGCCAGCACCAACAGGGAGCAGCCCCAGCATTTT.

This clonotype has just a few counts. The V call is TRBV7-8, the J call TRBJ2-1; TRBD2 matches at 9 bases. This CDR3 contains 16 residues. Trimming cost V 5 bases and J 8 bases; bases outside gene matches: 13. Per the germline V gene, CDR1 is SGHVS and CDR2 is FQNEAQ. The CDR3 is CASSPLTGGRGHEQFF. DNA for the CDR3: TGTGCCAGCAGCCCACTTACGGGCGGGAGGGGACATGAGCAGTTCTTC.

About this clonotype: This may stem from a read error, because a much larger clone lies one nucleotide away. The rearrangement joins TRBV20-1 to TRBJ2-1; TRBD1 matches 8 bases. CDR1 and CDR2 from the germline V gene are DFQATT and SNEGSKA (reference sequence). The junction had 10 bases not matched to a gene; V was cut back by 3 bases and J by 6 bases. The CDR3 runs to 15 residues. For the CDR3, the DNA is TGCAGTGCTAGCCTGGGACAGGCGATCGGCAATGAGCAGTTCTTC. Translation gives CSASLGQAIGNEQFF.

The chain carries TRBV10-3 and TRBJ2-7, with TRBD1 matching 7 bases. Germline CDR1 is ENHRY and CDR2 is SYGVKD. The CDR3 consists of 14 residues. With 0 bases clipped from V and 3 bases from J, the junction kept 2 bases outside the gene matches. CDR3 in DNA: TGTGCCATCAGTGAGTCCGGGACAGACTACGAGCAGTACTTC. This encodes CAISESGTDYEQYF.

The rearrangement joins TRBV10-2 to TRBJ2-5; no clear D gene. The CDR3 length is 13 residues. V was pared by 4 bases and J by 5 bases, with 11 bases between. Germline assignment: CDR1 WSHSY and CDR2 SAAADI. CDR3 bases: TGCGCCAGCAGTGTAAGGGTTTGGGAGACCCAGTACTTC. Protein sequence: CASSVRVWETQYF.

There are a few counts of this clonotype. The rearrangement uses TRBV20-1 and TRBJ2-3, with D unresolved. The CDR3 spans 15 residues. V was pared by 1 base and J by 5 bases, with 16 bases between. The germline V gene encodes CDR1 DFQATT and CDR2 SNEGSKA (reference sequence). The CDR3 DNA reads TGCAGTGCTAGAGCTCAGGTTGCTAGTCAAGATACGCAGTATTTT. As protein: CSARAQVASQDTQYF.

This clonotype turned up a few times. The chain combines TRBV2 with TRBJ1-5; TRBD1 matches at 8 bases. From germline, CDR1 is SNHLY and CDR2 FYNNEI. This CDR3 contains 14 residues. J lost 5 bases, V lost 5 bases, and 5 bases had no gene match. The CDR3 sequence: CASSRTGLYQPQHF. CDR3 in DNA: TGTGCCAGCAGTCGGACAGGGCTTTATCAGCCCCAGCATTTT.

Concerning this clonotype: One end of the junction fails to match germline, which may point to a read error. This chain links TRBV4-2 with TRBJ2-5; 8 nucleotides agree with TRBD2. This CDR3 has 14 amino acids. Germline values: CDR1 LGHNA, CDR2 YNFKEQ. In DNA form, the CDR3 reads TGTGCCAGCAGCCAAGGTGGACTAGCACCTCAGATTACCTTC. Amino acid sequence: CASSQGGLAPQITF.

This chain uses TRBV12-3 or TRBV12-4 with TRBJ2-1; D gene ambiguous. V was trimmed by 3 bases and J by 5 bases, leaving 11 bases between them. There are 14 residues in the CDR3. CDR3 in amino acids: CASSFLGADNEQFF. As DNA, the CDR3 is TGTGCCAGCAGTTTTTTAGGCGCCGACAATGAGCAGTTCTTC.

The rearrangement links TRBV14 to TRBJ2-3; 8 bases are shared with TRBD1. Germline V gene lookup returns CDR1 SGHDN and CDR2 FVKESK. This CDR3 contains 15 residues. Trimming took 2 bases from V and 6 from J; bases not matched to a gene: 7. DNA of the CDR3: TGTGCCAGCAGCCAAAGGACAGGGCCTCGGGATACGCAGTATTTT. Translated, it gives CASSQRTGPRDTQYF.

The chain carries TRBV10-3 and TRBJ1-1; TRBD1 matches at 8 bases. Germline trimming cut 6 bases from V and 1 base from J; bases unmatched to any gene: 10. Germline loops: CDR1 ENHRY, CDR2 SYGVKD. The CDR3 is 16 residues long. The CDR3 bases are TGTGCCATCAGGTCAACAGGGGGAGGACGGAACACTGAAGCTTTCTTT. Translated: CAIRSTGGGRNTEAFF.

This clonotype was counted a few times. The chain combines TRBV20-1 with TRBJ1-6, with D hard to call. The CDR3 runs 14 residues. The germline gives CDR1 DFQATT, CDR2 SNEGSKA (reference sequence). V was cut by 4 bases and J by 9 bases, with 16 bases left in between. CDR3 DNA: TGCAGTGCTACGGCAGCGAAGAATAGTTCACCCCTCCACTTT. This sequence encodes CSATAAKNSSPLHF.

The chain uses TRBV20-1 and TRBJ2-7; the D is unclear. Trimming stripped 5 bases from V and 1 base from J, with 15 bases between. The CDR3 is made up of 14 amino acids. Germline CDR1 is DFQATT and CDR2 is SNEGSKA (reference sequence). The DNA for the CDR3 is TGCAGTGCTCCGTCTCCAGGCGAATCCTACGAGCAGTACTTC. It encodes CSAPSPGESYEQYF.

The chain joins TRBV6-5 to TRBJ1-6, with a weak D call TRBD1 (6 bases). V was cut by 2 bases and J by 7 bases, with 18 bases left in between. Germline assignment: CDR1 MNHEY and CDR2 SVGAGI. This CDR3 contains 17 residues. This CDR3 is CASSYRLNREGNSPLHF. CDR3 bases: TGTGCCAGCAGTTACCGACTGAACAGGGAGGGGAATTCACCCCTCCACTTT.

J is TRBJ2-5 and V is TRBV4-2; D gene ambiguous. V lost 0 bases to trimming and J lost 4 bases, with 12 bases between them. In germline, CDR1 is LGHNA, CDR2 YNFKEQ. CDR3 length: 15 amino acids. The chain's CDR3 is CASSQEVDPRETQYF. The CDR3 nucleotides are TGTGCCAGCAGCCAAGAAGTAGACCCCAGAGAGACCCAGTACTTC.

This clonotype was counted between two and nine times. The chain uses TRBV20-1 and TRBJ2-7; TRBD1 is a possible D gene (5 bases). V was cut by 5 bases and J by 2 bases, with 10 bases left in between. The CDR3 loop spans 12 amino acids. Germline V gene lookup returns CDR1 DFQATT and CDR2 SNEGSKA (reference sequence). CDR3 amino acids: CSADRQTYEQYF. The CDR3 DNA sequence: TGCAGTGCTGACAGACAGACCTACGAGCAGTACTTC.

V and J are TRBV6-5 and TRBJ2-3, with D tentatively TRBD1 or TRBD2 (6 bases each). CDR1 is MNHEY and CDR2 is SVGAGI in the germline V gene. V was shortened by 2 bases and J by 5 bases, with 14 bases between the two germline ends. The CDR3 is made up of 15 amino acids. Here the CDR3 DNA reads TGTGCCAGCAGTTACGTTGGCGGAGGGGGAGATACGCAGTATTTT. This codes for CASSYVGGGGDTQYF.

The rearrangement links TRBV12-3 or TRBV12-4 to TRBJ1-4; D perhaps matches TRBD1 (5 bases). V shed 6 bases and J shed 3 bases, with 14 bases lying between them. The CDR3 runs to 15 residues. The CDR3 loop is CASRHSGKPNEKLFF. In nucleotides, the CDR3 is TGTGCCAGCAGACACTCAGGGAAACCTAATGAAAAACTGTTTTTT.

There are a few counts of this clonotype. V gene TRBV20-1 combines with J gene TRBJ1-5; no reliable D call. Between the trimmed V and J ends, which lost 3 bases and 3 bases, there was a span of 9 bases. Germline CDR1 reads DFQATT; CDR2 reads SNEGSKA (reference sequence). The CDR3 is 13 residues long. The CDR3: CSASQIPNQPQHF. CDR3 sequence (DNA): TGCAGTGCTAGCCAGATTCCCAATCAGCCCCAGCATTTT.